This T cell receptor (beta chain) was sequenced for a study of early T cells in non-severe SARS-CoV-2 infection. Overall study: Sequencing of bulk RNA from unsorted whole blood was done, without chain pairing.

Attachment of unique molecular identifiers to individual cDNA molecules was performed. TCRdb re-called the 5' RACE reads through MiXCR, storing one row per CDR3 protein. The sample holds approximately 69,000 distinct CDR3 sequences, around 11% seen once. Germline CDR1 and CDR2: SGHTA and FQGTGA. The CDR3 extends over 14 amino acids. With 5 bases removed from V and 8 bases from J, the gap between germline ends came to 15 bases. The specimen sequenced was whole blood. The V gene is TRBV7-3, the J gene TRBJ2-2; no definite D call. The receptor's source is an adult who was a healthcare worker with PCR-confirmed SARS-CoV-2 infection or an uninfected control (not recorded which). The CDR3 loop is CASSPDPGRGELFF. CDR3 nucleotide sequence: TGTGCCAGCAGCCCAGACCCCGGTCGGGGGGAGCTGTTTTTT.